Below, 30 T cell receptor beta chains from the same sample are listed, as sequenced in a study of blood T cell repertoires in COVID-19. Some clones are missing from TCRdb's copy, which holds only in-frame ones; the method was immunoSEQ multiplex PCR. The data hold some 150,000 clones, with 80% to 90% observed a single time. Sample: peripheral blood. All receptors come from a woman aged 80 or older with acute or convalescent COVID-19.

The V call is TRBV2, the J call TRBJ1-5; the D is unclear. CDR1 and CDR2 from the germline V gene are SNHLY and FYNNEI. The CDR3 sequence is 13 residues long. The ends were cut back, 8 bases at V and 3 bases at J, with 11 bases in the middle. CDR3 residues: CASHSNYNQPQHF. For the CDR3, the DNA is TGTGCCAGCCACAGCAATTACAATCAGCCCCAGCATTTT.

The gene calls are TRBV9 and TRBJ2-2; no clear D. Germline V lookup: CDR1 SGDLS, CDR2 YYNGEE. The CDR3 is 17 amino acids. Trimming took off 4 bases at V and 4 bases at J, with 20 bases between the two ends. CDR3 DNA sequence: TGTGCCAGCAGCCCGCACCCGCAGGCTCGTGGCACCGGGGAGCTGTTTTTT. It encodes CASSPHPQARGTGELFF.

The CDR3 nucleotides are TGTGCCAGCAGCCCCGACAGGGCGAACACTGAAGCTTTCTTT. This codes for CASSPDRANTEAFF. The J gene is TRBJ1-1, the V gene TRBV7-9; 7 bases map to TRBD1. Germline V gene sequence: CDR1 SEHNR, CDR2 FQNEAQ (reference sequence). The CDR3 loop spans 14 amino acids. Trimming at V came to 5 bases and at J to 1 base, leaving 4 bases not matched to a gene. Using reference TRBV7-9 and TRBJ1-1 for the parts outside the CDR3, the full variable domain is DTGVSQNPRHKITKRGQNVTFRCDPISEHNRLYWYRQTLGQGPEFLTYFQNEAQLEKSRLLSDRFSAERPKGSFSTLEIQRTEQGDSAMYLCASSPDRANTEAFFGQGTRLTVV.

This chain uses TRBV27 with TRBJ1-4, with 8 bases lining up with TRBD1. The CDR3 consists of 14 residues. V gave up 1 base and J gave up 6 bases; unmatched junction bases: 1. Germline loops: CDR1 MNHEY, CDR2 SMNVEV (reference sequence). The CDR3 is CASSLLGQDEKLFF. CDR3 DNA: TGTGCCAGCAGTTTATTGGGACAGGATGAAAAACTGTTTTTT.

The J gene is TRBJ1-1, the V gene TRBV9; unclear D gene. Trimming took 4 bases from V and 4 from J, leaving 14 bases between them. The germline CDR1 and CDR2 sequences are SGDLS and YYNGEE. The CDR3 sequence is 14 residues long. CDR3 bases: TGTGCCAGCAGCCCCCAATCGGCGGTCACTGAAGCTTTCTTT. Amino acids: CASSPQSAVTEAFF.

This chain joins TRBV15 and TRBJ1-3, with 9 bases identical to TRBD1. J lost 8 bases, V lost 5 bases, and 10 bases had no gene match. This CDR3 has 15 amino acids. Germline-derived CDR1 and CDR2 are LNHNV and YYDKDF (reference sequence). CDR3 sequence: CATSSRDREKDTIYF. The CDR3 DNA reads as TGTGCCACCAGCTCCCGGGACAGGGAAAAAGACACCATATATTTT.

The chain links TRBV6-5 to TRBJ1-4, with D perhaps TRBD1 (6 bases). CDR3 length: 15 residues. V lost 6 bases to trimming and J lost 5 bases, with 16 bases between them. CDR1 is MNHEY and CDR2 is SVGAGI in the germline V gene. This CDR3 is CASRDTGQQNEKLFF. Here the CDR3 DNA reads TGTGCCAGCAGGGATACCGGACAGCAAAATGAAAAACTGTTTTTT.

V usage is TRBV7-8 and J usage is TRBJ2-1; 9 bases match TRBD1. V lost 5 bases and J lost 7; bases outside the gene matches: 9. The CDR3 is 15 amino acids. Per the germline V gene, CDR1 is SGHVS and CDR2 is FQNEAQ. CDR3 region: CASSPQGAIRNEQFF. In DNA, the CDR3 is TGTGCCAGCAGCCCACAGGGGGCTATTAGGAATGAGCAGTTCTTC.

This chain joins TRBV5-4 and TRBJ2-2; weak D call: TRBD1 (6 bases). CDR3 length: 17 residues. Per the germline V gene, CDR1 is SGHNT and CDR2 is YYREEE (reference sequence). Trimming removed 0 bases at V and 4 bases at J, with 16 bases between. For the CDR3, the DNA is TGTGCCAGCAGCTTGGGTAGGGGGTCTCAGGCCACCGGGGAGCTGTTTTTT. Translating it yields CASSLGRGSQATGELFF.

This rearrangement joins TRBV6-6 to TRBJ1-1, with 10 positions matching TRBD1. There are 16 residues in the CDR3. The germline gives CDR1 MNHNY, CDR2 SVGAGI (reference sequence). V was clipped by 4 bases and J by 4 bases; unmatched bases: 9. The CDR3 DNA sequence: TGTGCCAGCAGTTCCGAGGGGACAGGGGCGGGCACTGAAGCTTTCTTT. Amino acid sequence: CASSSEGTGAGTEAFF.

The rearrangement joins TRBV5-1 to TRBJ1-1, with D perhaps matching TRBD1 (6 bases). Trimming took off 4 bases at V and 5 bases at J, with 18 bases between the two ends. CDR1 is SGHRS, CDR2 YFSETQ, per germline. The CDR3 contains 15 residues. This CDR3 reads CASSPETGKGTEAFF. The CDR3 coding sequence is TGCGCCAGCAGCCCCGAAACAGGGAAGGGAACTGAAGCTTTCTTT. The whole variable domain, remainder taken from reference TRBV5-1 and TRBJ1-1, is KAGVTQTPRYLIKTRGQQVTLSCSPISGHRSVSWYQQTPGQGLQFLFEYFSETQRNKGNFPGRFSGRQFSNSRSEMNVSTLELGDSALYLCASSPETGKGTEAFFGQGTRLTVV.

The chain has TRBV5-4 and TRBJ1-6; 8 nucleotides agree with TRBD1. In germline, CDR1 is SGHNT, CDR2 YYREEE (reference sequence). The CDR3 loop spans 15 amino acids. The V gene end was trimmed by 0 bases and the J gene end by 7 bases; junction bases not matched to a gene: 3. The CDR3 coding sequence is TGTGCCAGCAGCTTGGGACAGGGGAACAATTCACCCCTCCACTTT. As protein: CASSLGQGNNSPLHF.

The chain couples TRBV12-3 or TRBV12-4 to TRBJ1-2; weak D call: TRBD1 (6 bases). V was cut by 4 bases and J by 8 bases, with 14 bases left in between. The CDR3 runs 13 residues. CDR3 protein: CASSSGQLKGYTF. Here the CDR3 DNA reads TGTGCCAGCAGTTCTGGACAGTTAAAAGGCTACACCTTC.

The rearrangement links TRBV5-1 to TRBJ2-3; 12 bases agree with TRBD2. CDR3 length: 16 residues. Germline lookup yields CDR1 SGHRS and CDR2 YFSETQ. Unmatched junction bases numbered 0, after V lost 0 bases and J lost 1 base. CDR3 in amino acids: CASSLGLAGGTDTQYF. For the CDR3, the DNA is TGCGCCAGCAGCTTGGGACTAGCGGGGGGCACAGATACGCAGTATTTT.

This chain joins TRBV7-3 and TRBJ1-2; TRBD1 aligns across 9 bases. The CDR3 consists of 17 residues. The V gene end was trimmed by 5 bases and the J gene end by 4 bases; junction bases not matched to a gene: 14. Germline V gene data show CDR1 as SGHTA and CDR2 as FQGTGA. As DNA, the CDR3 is TGTGCCAGCAGCGAAGGACAGGGGTCCCATAGATCCTATGGCTACACCTTC. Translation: CASSEGQGSHRSYGYTF.

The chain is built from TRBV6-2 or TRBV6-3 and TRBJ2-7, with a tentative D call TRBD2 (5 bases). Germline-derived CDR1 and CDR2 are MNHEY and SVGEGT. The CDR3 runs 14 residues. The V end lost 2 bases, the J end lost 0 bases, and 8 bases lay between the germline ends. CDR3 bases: TGTGCCAGCAGTTACCGAGGGAGCTCCTACGAGCAGTACTTC. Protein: CASSYRGSSYEQYF.

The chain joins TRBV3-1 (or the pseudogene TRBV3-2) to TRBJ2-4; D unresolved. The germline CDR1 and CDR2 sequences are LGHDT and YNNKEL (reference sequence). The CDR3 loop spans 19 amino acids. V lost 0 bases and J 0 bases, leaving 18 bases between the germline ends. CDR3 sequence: CASSQDLITATLAKNIQYF. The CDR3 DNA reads TGTGCCAGCAGCCAAGATTTAATAACAGCAACTCTAGCCAAAAACATTCAGTACTTC.

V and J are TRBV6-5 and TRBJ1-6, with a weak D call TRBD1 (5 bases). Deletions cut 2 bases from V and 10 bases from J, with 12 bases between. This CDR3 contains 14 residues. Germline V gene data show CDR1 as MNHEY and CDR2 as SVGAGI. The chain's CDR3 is CASSYGQGSSPLHF. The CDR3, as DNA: TGTGCCAGCAGTTACGGTCAGGGATCCTCACCCCTCCACTTT.

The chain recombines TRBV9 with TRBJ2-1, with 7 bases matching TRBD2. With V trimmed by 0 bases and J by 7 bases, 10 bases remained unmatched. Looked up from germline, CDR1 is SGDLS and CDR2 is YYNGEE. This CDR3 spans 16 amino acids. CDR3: CASSVAGGTTPNEQFF. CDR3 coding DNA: TGTGCCAGCAGCGTAGCTGGGGGGACTACTCCTAATGAGCAGTTCTTC. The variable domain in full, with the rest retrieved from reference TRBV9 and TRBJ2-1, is DSGVTQTPKHLITATGQRVTLRCSPRSGDLSVYWYQQSLDQGLQFLIQYYNGEERAKGNILERFSAQQFPDLHSELNLSSLELGDSALYFCASSVAGGTTPNEQFFGPGTRLTVL.

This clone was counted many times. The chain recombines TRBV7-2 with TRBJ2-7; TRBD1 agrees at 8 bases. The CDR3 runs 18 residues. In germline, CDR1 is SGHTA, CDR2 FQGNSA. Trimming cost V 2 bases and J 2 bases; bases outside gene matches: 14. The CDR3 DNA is TGTGCCAGCAGCTTAAACTTGGATCTACGGGACAGGCCCTACGAGCAGTACTTC. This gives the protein CASSLNLDLRDRPYEQYF.

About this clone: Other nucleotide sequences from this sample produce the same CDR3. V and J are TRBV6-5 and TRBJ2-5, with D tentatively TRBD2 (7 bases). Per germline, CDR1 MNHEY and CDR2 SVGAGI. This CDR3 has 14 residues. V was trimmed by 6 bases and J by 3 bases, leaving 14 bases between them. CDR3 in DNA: TGTGCCAGCAGCCGAGGGGGGGCGGAAGAGACCCAGTACTTC. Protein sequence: CASSRGGAEETQYF.

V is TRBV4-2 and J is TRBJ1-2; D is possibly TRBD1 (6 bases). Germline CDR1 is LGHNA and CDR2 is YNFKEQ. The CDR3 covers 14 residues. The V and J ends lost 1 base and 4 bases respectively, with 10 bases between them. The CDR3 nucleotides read TGTGCCAGCAGCCAAGCGGGGGGCACCTATGGCTACACCTTC. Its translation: CASSQAGGTYGYTF.

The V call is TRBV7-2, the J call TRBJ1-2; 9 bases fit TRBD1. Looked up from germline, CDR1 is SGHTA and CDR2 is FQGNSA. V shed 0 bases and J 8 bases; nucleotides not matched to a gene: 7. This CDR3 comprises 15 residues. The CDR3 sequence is CASSLATQGAGGYTF. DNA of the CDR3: TGTGCCAGCAGCTTAGCCACACAGGGGGCCGGGGGCTACACCTTC.

CDR3 loop: CASSLVSGTSGGARETQYF. CDR3 DNA: TGTGCCAGCAGCTTAGTGAGTGGGACTAGCGGGGGGGCACGAGAGACCCAGTACTTC. This chain joins TRBV7-2 and TRBJ2-5, with TRBD2 matching over 16 bases. Germline CDR1 is SGHTA and CDR2 is FQGNSA. There are 19 residues in the CDR3. The junction had 9 bases not matched to a gene; V was cut back by 1 base and J by 4 bases. The whole variable domain, remainder taken from reference TRBV7-2 and TRBJ2-5, is GAGVSQSPSNKVTEKGKDVELRCDPISGHTALYWYRQSLGQGLEFLIYFQGNSAPDKSGLPSDRFSAERTGGSVSTLTIQRTQQEDSAVYLCASSLVSGTSGGARETQYFGPGTRLLVL.

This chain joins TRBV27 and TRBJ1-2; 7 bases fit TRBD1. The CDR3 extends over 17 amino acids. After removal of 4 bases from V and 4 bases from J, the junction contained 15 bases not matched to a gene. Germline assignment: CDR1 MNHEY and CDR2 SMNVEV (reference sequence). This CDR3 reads CASSSVGTALGGYGYTF. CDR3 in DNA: TGTGCCAGCAGTTCCGTAGGGACAGCCCTTGGGGGCTATGGCTACACCTTC.

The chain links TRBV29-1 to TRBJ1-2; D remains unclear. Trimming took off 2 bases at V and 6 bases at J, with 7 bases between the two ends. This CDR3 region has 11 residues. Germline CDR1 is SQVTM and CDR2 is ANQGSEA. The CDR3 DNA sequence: TGCAGCGTTGAACACATTGATGGCTACACCTTC. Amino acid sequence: CSVEHIDGYTF.

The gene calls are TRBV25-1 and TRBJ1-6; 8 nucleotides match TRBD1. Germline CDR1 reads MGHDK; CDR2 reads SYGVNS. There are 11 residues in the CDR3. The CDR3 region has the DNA TGTGCGACAGGGGACTATTCACCCCTCCACTTT. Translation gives CATGDYSPLHF.

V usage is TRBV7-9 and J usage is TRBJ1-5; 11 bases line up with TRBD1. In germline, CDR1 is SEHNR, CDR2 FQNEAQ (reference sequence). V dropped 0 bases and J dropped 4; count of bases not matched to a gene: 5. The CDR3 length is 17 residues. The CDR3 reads CASSLARGTGGNQPQHF. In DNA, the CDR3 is TGTGCCAGCAGCTTAGCGCGGGGGACAGGGGGAAATCAGCCCCAGCATTTT.

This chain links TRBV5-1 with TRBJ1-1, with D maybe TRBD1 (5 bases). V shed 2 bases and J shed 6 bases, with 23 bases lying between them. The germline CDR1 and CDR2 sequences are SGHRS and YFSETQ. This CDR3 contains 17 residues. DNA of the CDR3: TGCGCCAGCAGCTTTTCGGGCCTGACCTCCACAGGCGCTGAAGCTTTCTTT. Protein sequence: CASSFSGLTSTGAEAFF.

The CDR3 region is CAWSGPSTYYGYTF. CDR3 in DNA: TGTGCCTGGAGTGGACCGTCGACATACTATGGCTACACCTTC. The chain links TRBV30 to TRBJ1-2; D is unclear. There are 14 residues in the CDR3. From germline, CDR1 is GTSNPN and CDR2 SVGIG (reference sequence). V gave up 1 base and J gave up 3 bases, with 12 bases separating them. The variable domain in full, with the rest retrieved from reference TRBV30 and TRBJ1-2, is SQTIHQWPATLVQPVGSPLSLECTVEGTSNPNLYWYRQAAGRGLQLLFYSVGIGQISSEVPQNLSASRPQDRQFILSSKKLLLSDSGFYLCAWSGPSTYYGYTFGSGTRLTVV.